One and the same sample provided the 6 T cell receptor beta chains below, sequenced in a study of tumor-infiltrating lymphocytes in primary liver carcinoma. A primer in the constant region served to generate TCR beta cDNA from approximately 460 ng of total RNA. Three-round nested multiplex PCR performed with slightly modified ARM-PCR produced the TCR beta libraries. TRBV1-TRBV30 forward primers and a C-beta reverse primer were used in the first two PCR rounds, which each ran for about 10 cycles. A single record per CDR3 protein comes from TCRdb applying MiXCR to the multiplex PCR reads. The sample records about 120,000 distinct CDR3 sequences, 55% to 65% being singletons. Investigators took RNA and DNA out together from 20-30 mg of unsorted bulk tissue. The specimen sequenced was liver tumor tissue from sampling region 1. Specified subset: tumor region T1, superior pole. Receptor source: a woman aged 60-75 years with primary liver carcinoma and hepatitis B virus infection.

This chain uses TRBV7-9 with TRBJ2-5, with TRBD1 matching over 7 bases. Trimming at V came to 6 bases and at J to 1 base, leaving 8 bases not matched to a gene. This CDR3 has 15 amino acids. Looked up from germline, CDR1 is SEHNR and CDR2 is FQNEAQ (reference sequence). CDR3 residues: CASRSTGQAQETQYF. The CDR3 coding sequence is TGTGCCAGCAGATCGACAGGGCAAGCCCAAGAGACCCAGTACTTC.

In regard to this clonotype: A read error may be the cause here, since a much bigger clone is one base away. The chain combines TRBV29-1 with TRBJ2-2; 10 bases fit TRBD2. CDR1 is SQVTM and CDR2 is ANQGSEA in the germline V gene. V trimming: 7 bases; J trimming: 7 bases; junction bases outside the gene matches: 9. This CDR3 is built from 14 residues. The CDR3 sequence is CSAGTSVIDGELFF. The CDR3 region has the DNA TGCAGCGCCGGGACTAGCGTGATCGACGGGGAGCTGTTTTTT.

This clonotype was observed at least ten times. V gene TRBV4-1 combines with J gene TRBJ1-2; the D gene is possibly TRBD1 (6 bases). Germline V gives CDR1 MGHRA, CDR2 YSYEKL. The length of the CDR3 is 15 residues. Deletions cut 1 base from V and 5 bases from J, with 14 bases between. CDR3 nucleotide sequence: TGCGCCAGCAGCCAAGGCCACAGGGATCAATATGGCTACACCTTC. Amino acid sequence: CASSQGHRDQYGYTF.

A word on this clonotype: A much larger clone is a single base away; this may be a read error. This chain joins TRBV6-1 and TRBJ1-2; 11 nucleotides agree with TRBD1. The CDR3 runs to 16 residues. Germline V gene data show CDR1 as MNHNS and CDR2 as SASEGT. CDR3 protein: CVSSAGQGDSNYGYTF. The DNA of the CDR3 is TGTGTCAGCAGTGCGGGACAGGGGGACTCTAACTATGGCTACACCTTC.

This clonotype is labeled medium-sized (0.01 to 0.1%). The chain carries TRBV11-2 and TRBJ2-7, with TRBD1 matching 10 bases. The CDR3 spans 18 residues. The V gene's germline CDR1 is SGHAT and CDR2 FQNNGV. V lost 5 bases and J lost 5; bases outside the gene matches: 18. The CDR3 DNA is TGTGCCAGCAGCGGGGGACAGGGGTTGGCTAGACTTTATAACGAGCAGTACTTC. Its protein is CASSGGQGLARLYNEQYF. Together with reference TRBV11-2 and TRBJ2-7, the CDR3 gives the full variable domain: EAGVAQSPRYKIIEKRQSVAFWCNPISGHATLYWYQQILGQGPKLLIQFQNNGVVDDSQLPKDRFSAERLKGVDSTLKIQPAKLEDSAVYLCASSGGQGLARLYNEQYFGPGTRLTVT.

This clonotype was seen many times. The chain has TRBV29-1 and TRBJ1-1; D is perhaps TRBD1 (5 bases). Germline assignment: CDR1 SQVTM and CDR2 ANQGSEA. V dropped 6 bases and J dropped 1 base, with 15 bases sitting between them. This CDR3 contains 14 residues. The CDR3 DNA sequence: TGCAGCGTGGGGGAAATGAATACGAACACTGAAGCTTTCTTT. Amino acids: CSVGEMNTNTEAFF. The full variable domain, with the rest looked up from reference TRBV29-1 and TRBJ1-1, is SAVISQKPSRDICQRGTSLTIQCQVDSQVTMMFWYRQQPGQSLTLIATANQGSEATYESGFVIDKFPISRPNLTFSTLTVSNMSPEDSSIYLCSVGEMNTNTEAFFGQGTRLTVV.